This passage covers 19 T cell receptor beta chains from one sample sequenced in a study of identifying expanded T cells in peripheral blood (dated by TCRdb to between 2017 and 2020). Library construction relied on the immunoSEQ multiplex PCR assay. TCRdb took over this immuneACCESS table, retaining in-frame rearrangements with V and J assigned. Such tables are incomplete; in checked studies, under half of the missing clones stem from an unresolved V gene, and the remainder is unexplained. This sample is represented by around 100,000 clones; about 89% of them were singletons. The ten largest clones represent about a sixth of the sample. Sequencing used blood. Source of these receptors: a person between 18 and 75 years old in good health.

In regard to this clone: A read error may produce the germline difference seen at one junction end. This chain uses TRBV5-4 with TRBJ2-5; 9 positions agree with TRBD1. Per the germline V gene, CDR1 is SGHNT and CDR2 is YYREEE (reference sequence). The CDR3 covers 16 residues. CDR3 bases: TGCGCCAGCAGCCAAGCTTTGGGACAGGGACAAGAGACCCAGTACTTC. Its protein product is CASSQALGQGQETQYF.

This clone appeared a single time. The CDR3 reads CASTDSPGGDGYTF. CDR3 sequence (DNA): TGCGCCAGCACCGACTCACCGGGGGGAGATGGCTACACCTTC. The rearrangement links TRBV5-1 to TRBJ1-2; tentative D call: TRBD1 (5 bases). CDR1 and CDR2 from the germline V gene are SGHRS and YFSETQ. This CDR3 comprises 14 residues. V lost 6 bases to trimming and J lost 6 bases, with 18 bases between them.

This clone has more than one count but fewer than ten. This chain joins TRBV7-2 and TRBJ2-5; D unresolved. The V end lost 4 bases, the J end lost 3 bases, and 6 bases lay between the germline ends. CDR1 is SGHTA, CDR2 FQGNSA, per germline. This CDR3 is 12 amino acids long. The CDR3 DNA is TGTGCCAGCAGCTCCCCGAAAGAGACCCAGTACTTC. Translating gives CASSSPKETQYF.

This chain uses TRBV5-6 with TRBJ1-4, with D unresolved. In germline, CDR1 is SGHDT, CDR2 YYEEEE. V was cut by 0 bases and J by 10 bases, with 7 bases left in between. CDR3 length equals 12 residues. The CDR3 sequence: CASSLGRGKLFF. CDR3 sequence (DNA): TGTGCCAGCAGCTTGGGACGAGGAAAACTGTTTTTT.

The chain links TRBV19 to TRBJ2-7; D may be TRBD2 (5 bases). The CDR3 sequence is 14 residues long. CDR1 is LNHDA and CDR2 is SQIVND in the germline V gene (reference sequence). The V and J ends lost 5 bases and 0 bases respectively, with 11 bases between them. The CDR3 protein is CASSPFEGSYEQYF. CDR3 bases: TGTGCCAGTAGTCCTTTCGAGGGCTCCTACGAGCAGTACTTC.

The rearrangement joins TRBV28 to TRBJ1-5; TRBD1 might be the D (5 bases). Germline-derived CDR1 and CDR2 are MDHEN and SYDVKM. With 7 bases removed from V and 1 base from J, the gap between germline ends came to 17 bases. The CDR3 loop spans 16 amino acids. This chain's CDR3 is CASTGGGGPSNQPQHF. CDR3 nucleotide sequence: TGTGCCAGCACAGGCGGGGGGGGACCGAGCAATCAGCCCCAGCATTTT. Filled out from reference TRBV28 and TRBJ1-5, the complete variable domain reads DVKVTQSSRYLVKRTGEKVFLECVQDMDHENMFWYRQDPGLGLRLIYFSYDVKMKEKGDIPEGYSVSREKKERFSLILESASTNQTSMYLCASTGGGGPSNQPQHFGDGTRLSIL.

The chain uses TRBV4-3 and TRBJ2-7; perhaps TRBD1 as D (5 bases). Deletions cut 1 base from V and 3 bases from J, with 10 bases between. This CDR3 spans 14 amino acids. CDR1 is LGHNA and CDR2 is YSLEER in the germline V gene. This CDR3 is CASSQVTGDYEQYF. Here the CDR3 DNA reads TGCGCCAGCAGCCAAGTAACAGGAGACTACGAGCAGTACTTC.

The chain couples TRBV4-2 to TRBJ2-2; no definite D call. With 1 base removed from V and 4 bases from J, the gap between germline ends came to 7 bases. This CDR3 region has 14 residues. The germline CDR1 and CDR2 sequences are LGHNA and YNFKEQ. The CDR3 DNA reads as TGTGCCAGCAGCCAAGCACGGAGCACCGGGGAGCTGTTTTTT. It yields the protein CASSQARSTGELFF.

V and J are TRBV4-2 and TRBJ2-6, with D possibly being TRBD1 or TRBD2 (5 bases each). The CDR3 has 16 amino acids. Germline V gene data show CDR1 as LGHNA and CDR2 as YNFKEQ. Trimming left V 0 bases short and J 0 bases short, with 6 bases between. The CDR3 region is CASSQDGASGANVLTF. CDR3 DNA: TGTGCCAGCAGCCAAGACGGGGCCTCTGGGGCCAACGTCCTGACTTTC.

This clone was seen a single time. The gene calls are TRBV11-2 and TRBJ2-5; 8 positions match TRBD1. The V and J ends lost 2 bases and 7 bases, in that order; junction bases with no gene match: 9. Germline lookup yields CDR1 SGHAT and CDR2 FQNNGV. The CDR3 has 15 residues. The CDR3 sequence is CASSLITGGRGTQYF. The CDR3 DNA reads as TGTGCCAGCAGCTTAATTACAGGGGGAAGAGGGACCCAGTACTTC.

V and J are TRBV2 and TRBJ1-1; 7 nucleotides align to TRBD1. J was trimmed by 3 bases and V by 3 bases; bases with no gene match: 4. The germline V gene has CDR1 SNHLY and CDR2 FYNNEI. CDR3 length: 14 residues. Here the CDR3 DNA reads TGTGCCAGCAGTGAGACAGGGATGGACACTGAAGCTTTCTTT. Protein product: CASSETGMDTEAFF.

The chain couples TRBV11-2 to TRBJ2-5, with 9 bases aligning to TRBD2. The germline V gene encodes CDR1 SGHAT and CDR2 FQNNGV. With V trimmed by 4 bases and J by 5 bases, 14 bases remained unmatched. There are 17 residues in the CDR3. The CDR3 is CASSSGLAGVFLETQYF. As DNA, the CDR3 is TGTGCCAGCAGCTCCGGATTAGCGGGGGTCTTCCTGGAGACCCAGTACTTC.

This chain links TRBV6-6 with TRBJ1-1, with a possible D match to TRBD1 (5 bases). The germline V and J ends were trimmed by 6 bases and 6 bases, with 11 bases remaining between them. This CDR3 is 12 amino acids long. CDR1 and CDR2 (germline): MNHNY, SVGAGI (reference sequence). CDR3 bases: TGTGCCAGCAGCTCCTTCAGGGCTGAAGCTTTCTTT. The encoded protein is CASSSFRAEAFF.

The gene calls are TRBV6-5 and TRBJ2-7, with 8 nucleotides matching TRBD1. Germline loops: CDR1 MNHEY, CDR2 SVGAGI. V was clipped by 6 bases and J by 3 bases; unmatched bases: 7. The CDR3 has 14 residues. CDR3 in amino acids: CASRVGRGLYEQYF. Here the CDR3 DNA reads TGTGCCAGCAGGGTCGGCAGGGGGCTCTACGAGCAGTACTTC.

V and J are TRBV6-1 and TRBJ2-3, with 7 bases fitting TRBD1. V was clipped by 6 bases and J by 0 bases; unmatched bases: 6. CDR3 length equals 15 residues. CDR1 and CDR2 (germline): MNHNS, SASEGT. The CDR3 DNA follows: TGTGCCAGCAGCTTGACAGGGCCGAGCACAGATACGCAGTATTTT. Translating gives CASSLTGPSTDTQYF.

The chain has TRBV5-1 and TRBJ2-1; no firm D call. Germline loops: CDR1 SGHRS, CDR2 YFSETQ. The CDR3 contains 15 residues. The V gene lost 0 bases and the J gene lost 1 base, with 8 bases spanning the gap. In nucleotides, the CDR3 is TGCGCCAGCAGCTTGGATGGTCAATCCTACAATGAGCAGTTCTTC. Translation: CASSLDGQSYNEQFF.

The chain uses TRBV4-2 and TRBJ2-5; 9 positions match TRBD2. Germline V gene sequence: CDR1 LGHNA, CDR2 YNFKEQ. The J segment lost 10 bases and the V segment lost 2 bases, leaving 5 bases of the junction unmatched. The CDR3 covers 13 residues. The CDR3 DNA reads TGTGCCAGCAGCCAATTGGGACTAGCTGACCAGTACTTC. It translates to CASSQLGLADQYF.

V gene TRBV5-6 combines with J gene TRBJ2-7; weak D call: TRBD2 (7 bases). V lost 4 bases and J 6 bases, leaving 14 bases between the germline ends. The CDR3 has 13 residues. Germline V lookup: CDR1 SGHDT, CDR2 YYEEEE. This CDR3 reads CASSAGGRGEQYF. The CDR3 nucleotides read TGTGCCAGCAGCGCCGGGGGGCGCGGCGAGCAGTACTTC.

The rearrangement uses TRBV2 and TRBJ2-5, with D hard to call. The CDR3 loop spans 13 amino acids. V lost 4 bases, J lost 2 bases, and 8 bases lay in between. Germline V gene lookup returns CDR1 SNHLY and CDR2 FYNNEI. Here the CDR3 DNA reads TGTGCCAGCAGTGGCTTGGGGCAAGAGACCCAGTACTTC. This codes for CASSGLGQETQYF.